This T cell receptor (beta chain) was captured in a study of type 1 and type 2 diabetes patients. This CDR3 is built from 13 residues. With 6 bases clipped from V and 2 bases from J, the junction kept 3 bases outside the gene matches. CDR1 and CDR2 from the germline V gene are MNHEY and SMNVEV (reference sequence). A few counts support this clonotype. Roughly 10 milliliters of peripheral blood were collected from each participant. The PCR template was genomic DNA. Amplification of the beta chain CDR3 used 30 forward and 13 reverse multiplex primers. TCRdb ran MiXCR on the multiplex PCR reads and lists one entry per CDR3 protein. This sample carries around 300,000 distinct CDR3 sequences, around 47% of them seen once, and the ten largest clones take about 13%.

Sequenced input: peripheral blood mononuclear cells (PBMCs). The receptor was derived from a man aged 18 to 29 with type 2 diabetes. The chain recombines TRBV27 with TRBJ2-7, with 8 bases identical to TRBD1. This CDR3 reads CASRLTGAYEQYF. CDR3 nucleotide sequence: TGTGCCAGCAGATTGACAGGGGCCTACGAGCAGTACTTC.